This TCR beta chain was retrieved from a study of blood T cell repertoires in COVID-19. Study information: Sites across the United States, Italy and Spain contributed samples from acute and convalescent COVID-19.

In the authors' workflow: Nucleated cell counts were estimated from reference gene primer amplification. Clones were read by immunoSEQ multiplex PCR, and TCRdb kept only the in-frame ones, dropping some. V and J calls and clone size are those listed in that table; D and trimming were worked out from the DNA. Among 97,000 or so clones, around four fifths were seen once, and the ten largest hold approximately 9.9%. This clone was seen only a few times. The CDR3 covers 15 residues. The V gene lost 2 bases and the J gene lost 8 bases, with 18 bases spanning the gap. Germline V CDR1 and CDR2: KGHSH, LQKENI.

The receptor comes from a man between 60 and 75 years old with active or convalescent COVID-19. The sequenced material came from peripheral blood. This chain joins TRBV18 and TRBJ1-2, with TRBD1 as a possible D gene (6 bases). The CDR3 sequence is CASSPSKGGGPGYTF. CDR3 nucleotides: TGTGCCAGCTCACCATCCAAGGGCGGGGGGCCCGGCTACACCTTC.